This TCR beta chain appears in the sequencing data of a study of blood T cell repertoires in COVID-19. Study-wide background: From the United States, Italy and Spain came samples of acute and convalescent COVID-19. Sources were T cells, B-cell-depleted T cells, or PBMCs; the material itself was cDNA or gDNA.

Study processing details: Amplifying reference gene primers gave estimates of nucleated cell counts. Only in-frame clones appear in the TCRdb table, and some are missing; sequencing was by immunoSEQ multiplex PCR. That table gives V, J and clone size, and the DNA gave D and trimming. The table records about 270,000 clones, about 90% of them present only once. Recruited during active infection, patients (from Seattle) were subsequently followed longitudinally. This CDR3 comprises 15 residues. CDR1 is SGHRS and CDR2 is YFSETQ in the germline V gene. Trimming shortened V by 1 base and J by 0 bases, and 11 bases separated the two germline ends. In this sample, this clone turned up once.

The origin of this receptor is a woman aged 30 to 39 with COVID-19, enrolled during active disease. This rearrangement joins TRBV5-1 to TRBJ2-7; D is ambiguous. The sample comprised peripheral blood. CDR3 in amino acids: CASSLSLDSSYEQYF. CDR3 nucleotides: TGCGCCAGCAGCTTGAGCTTAGACTCCTCCTACGAGCAGTACTTC.